Listed below are T cell receptor beta chains from one sample, sequenced in a study of technical replicates of blood from several donors. Repertoires were generated with immunoSEQ multiplex PCR, while TCRdb's copy carries only in-frame clones and drops some. The sample holds approximately 77,000 clones, roughly 94% seen once. Sequencing input: T cells isolated from PBMCs. The receptors here all came from a human donor in good health. Each CDR3 is given with its conserved first and last residue. D genes are given only for firm matches. The size field is filled for only some rows; it gives once, few, many or a size class.

D gene,J gene,V gene,clone size,CDR3 DNA,CDR3 protein
NA,TRBJ2-1,TRBV4-3,NA,TGCGCCAGCAGCTTAGGGGTCCGCTCCTACAATGAGCAGTTCTTC,CASSLGVRSYNEQFF
NA,TRBJ1-1,TRBV4-1,NA,TGCGCCAGCAGCCAAGATGCGAATTATAACACTGAAGCTTTCTTT,CASSQDANYNTEAFF
NA,TRBJ1-2,TRBV5-6,NA,TGTGCCAGCAGCTTGGGACGGGGAGGGTATGGCTACACCTTC,CASSLGRGGYGYTF
TRBD2,TRBJ2-3,TRBV5-1,NA,TGCGCCAGCAGCTTTGGGACTAGCGGGGAACCAGATACGCAGTATTTT,CASSFGTSGEPDTQYF
NA,TRBJ1-2,TRBV6-5,NA,TGTGCCAGCAGTGAGATGGACTATGGCTACACCTTC,CASSEMDYGYTF
NA,TRBJ1-1,TRBV28,NA,TGTGCCAGCAGTTCCCGTCAACAGGGCATCACTGAAGCTTTCTTT,CASSSRQQGITEAFF
TRBD2,TRBJ2-5,TRBV10-2,NA,TGCGCCAGCAGCCCCGGACTAGCGGGATGGTCTTGGGAGACCCAGTACTTC,CASSPGLAGWSWETQYF
TRBD2,TRBJ2-2,TRBV11-1,NA,TGTGCCAGCAGCTTCCCTCTGGGGCGGGAGAAGGACACCGGGGAGCTGTTTTTT,CASSFPLGREKDTGELFF
NA,TRBJ2-1,TRBV5-1,NA,TGCGCCAGCGTTAGGGGGGGGGACTCCTACAATGAGCAGTTCTTC,CASVRGGDSYNEQFF
NA,TRBJ1-5,TRBV28,NA,TGTGCCAGCAGTTTGGGCGAGACACATAAGAAGAATCAGCCCCAGCATTTT,CASSLGETHKKNQPQHF
TRBD1,TRBJ1-1,TRBV19,NA,TGTGCCAGTACCCTAGAGGAAGGGACAGGGACCACTGAAGCTTTCTTT,CASTLEEGTGTTEAFF
TRBD2,TRBJ2-1,TRBV2,NA,TGTGCCAGCAGTGAAGCCCCCCTAGCGGGAATGTACAATGAGCAGTTCTTC,CASSEAPLAGMYNEQFF
NA,TRBJ2-7,TRBV10-3,NA,TGTGCCATCAGTGTTGGAGGGTACGAGCAGTACTTC,CAISVGGYEQYF
TRBD2,TRBJ2-2,TRBV6-4,NA,TGTGCCAGCTGGGTCTCCGGACTAGCTTCGAACACCGGGGAGCTGTTTTTT,CASWVSGLASNTGELFF
TRBD1,TRBJ2-7,TRBV4-2,NA,TGTGCCAGCAGCCAAGAGGGACAGTGGACCTCCTACGAGCAGTACTTC,CASSQEGQWTSYEQYF
TRBD2,TRBJ2-2,TRBV5-1,once,TGCGCCAGCAGCTGGACTAGCGGGAGGGGAACCGGGGAGCTGTTTTTT,CASSWTSGRGTGELFF
NA,TRBJ1-3,TRBV19,NA,TGTGCCAGTATAATGAGTAGAAACACCATATATTTT,CASIMSRNTIYF
TRBD2,TRBJ2-3,TRBV11-1,NA,TGTGCCAGCAGCTTTCTAGCGGGAGACGGTCGTGGAGATACGCAGTATTTT,CASSFLAGDGRGDTQYF
NA,TRBJ1-2,TRBV6-1,NA,TGTGCCAGCTATGGCAACTATGGCTACACCTTC,CASYGNYGYTF
NA,TRBJ2-3,TRBV6-6,NA,TGTGCCAGCAGTTATCCGCGGGCTGGAGATACGCAGTATTTT,CASSYPRAGDTQYF
NA,TRBJ1-1,TRBV30,NA,TGTGCCTGGAGTGTCACGGTGAACACTGAAGCTTTCTTT,CAWSVTVNTEAFF
TRBD1,TRBJ1-2,TRBV7-9,NA,TGTGCCAGCAGCTTAGAGGGGTGGGGACAGCTCAGAGATGGCTACACCTTC,CASSLEGWGQLRDGYTF
TRBD1,TRBJ2-7,TRBV6-5,NA,TGTGCCAGCAGTACTCCGGGACAGCAATACGAGCAGTACTTC,CASSTPGQQYEQYF
TRBD1,TRBJ2-6,TRBV5-6,NA,TGTGCCAGCAGCGTGACAGGGGCGACAGGGGCCAACGTCCTGACTTTC,CASSVTGATGANVLTF
TRBD1,TRBJ1-1,TRBV9,NA,TGTGCCAGCAGCGTAAGGACAGGGGATACTGAAGCTTTCTTT,CASSVRTGDTEAFF
NA,TRBJ2-1,TRBV6-5,NA,TGTGCCAGCAGTTACTCCCAACTACAGTTCTTC,CASSYSQLQFF
TRBD1,TRBJ1-4,TRBV4-1,NA,TGCGCCAGCAGCCTACAGGGGGCGTCTGAAAAACTGTTTTTT,CASSLQGASEKLFF
NA,TRBJ2-7,TRBV6-1,NA,TGTGCCAGCAGTGAAATCGGGGAAACCTACGAGCAGTACTTC,CASSEIGETYEQYF
TRBD1,TRBJ2-7,TRBV7-9,NA,TGTGCCAGCAGCCACGAGGGGGCCGCGTCCTACGAGCAGTACTTC,CASSHEGAASYEQYF
NA,TRBJ1-1,TRBV6-5,once,TGTGCCAGCAGAGAGACAATCGACACTGAAGCTTTCTTT,CASRETIDTEAFF
TRBD1,TRBJ2-7,TRBV2,once,TGTGCCAGCATACAGGGGTCTCACGAGCAGTACTTC,CASIQGSHEQYF
NA,TRBJ1-5,TRBV9,NA,TGTGCCAGCAGCGTAGGGGAGGGAAGAAGGGATCAGCCCCAGCATTTT,CASSVGEGRRDQPQHF
NA,TRBJ2-1,TRBV5-5,once,TGTGCCAGCAGCTTGGATAGGCCGGACTTAAGCTACAATGAGCAGTTCTTC,CASSLDRPDLSYNEQFF
TRBD2,TRBJ2-3,TRBV19,NA,TGTGCCAGTAGTCCTCGGGGGGCAGATACGCAGTATTTT,CASSPRGADTQYF
NA,TRBJ2-7,TRBV2,NA,TGTGCCAGCAGTGTGGAAGCGAACTCCTACGAGCAGTACTTC,CASSVEANSYEQYF
TRBD2,TRBJ2-3,TRBV11-3,once,TGTGCCAGCAGCTTGGCGGGAGTGGGCACAGATACGCAGTATTTT,CASSLAGVGTDTQYF
NA,TRBJ2-2,TRBV28,NA,TGTGCCAGCAGTTTATCGGGGTTCGGGGAGCTGTTTTTT,CASSLSGFGELFF